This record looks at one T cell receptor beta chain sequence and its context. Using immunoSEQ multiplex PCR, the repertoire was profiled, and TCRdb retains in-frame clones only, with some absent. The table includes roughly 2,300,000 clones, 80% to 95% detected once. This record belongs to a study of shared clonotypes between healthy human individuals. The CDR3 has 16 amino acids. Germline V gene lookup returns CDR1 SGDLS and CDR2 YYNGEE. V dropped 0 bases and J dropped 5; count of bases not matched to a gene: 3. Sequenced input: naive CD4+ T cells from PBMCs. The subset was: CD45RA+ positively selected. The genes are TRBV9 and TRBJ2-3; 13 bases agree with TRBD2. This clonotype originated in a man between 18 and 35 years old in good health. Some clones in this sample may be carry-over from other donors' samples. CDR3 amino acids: CASSVGGTSGIDTQYF. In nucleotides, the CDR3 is TGTGCCAGCAGCGTAGGAGGGACTAGCGGGATAGATACGCAGTATTTT.